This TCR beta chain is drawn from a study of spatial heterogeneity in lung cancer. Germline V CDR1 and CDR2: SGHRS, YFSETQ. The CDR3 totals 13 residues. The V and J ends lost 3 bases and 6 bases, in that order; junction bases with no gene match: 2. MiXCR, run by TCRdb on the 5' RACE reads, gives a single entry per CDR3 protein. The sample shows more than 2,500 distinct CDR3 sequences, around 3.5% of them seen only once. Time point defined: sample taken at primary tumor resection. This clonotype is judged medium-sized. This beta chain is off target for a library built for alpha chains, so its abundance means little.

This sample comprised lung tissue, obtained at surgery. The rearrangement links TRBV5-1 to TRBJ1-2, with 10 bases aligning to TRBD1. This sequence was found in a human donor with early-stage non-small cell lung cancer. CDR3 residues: CASSSGTGDGYTF. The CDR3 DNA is TGCGCCAGCAGCTCCGGGACAGGGGATGGCTACACCTTC.